The 2 T cell receptor beta chains below come from one sample, sequenced in a study of shared clonotypes between healthy human individuals. TCRdb's copy holds only in-frame clones and misses some; the assay was immunoSEQ multiplex PCR. Seen here are around 1.9 million clones, 90% to 95% observed once, and the top ten hold around 1.8%. Naive-designated CD8 cells lacked CD45RO, were positively enriched for CCR7, and omitted terminally differentiated effector memory CD45RA+ cells. The sample was naive CD8+ T cells from PBMCs. These receptors came from a man in his late teens or twenties in good health. Some clones in this sample may be carry-over from other donors' samples.

Concerning this clone: The sample contains more than one DNA sequence encoding this CDR3. J is TRBJ2-7 and V is TRBV4-1; no clear D gene. This CDR3 has 13 amino acids. CDR1 is MGHRA and CDR2 is YSYEKL in the germline V gene. V was trimmed by 1 base and J by 1 base, leaving 5 bases between them. The CDR3 reads CASSQVLSYEQYF. The DNA of the CDR3 is TGCGCCAGCAGCCAAGTCTTATCCTACGAGCAGTACTTC.

CDR3 amino acids: CASSVADFLYNEQFF. The DNA of the CDR3 is TGTGCCAGCAGCGTAGCGGATTTCCTTTACAATGAGCAGTTCTTC. The J gene is TRBJ2-1, the V gene TRBV9; D remains ambiguous. Germline V gene sequence: CDR1 SGDLS, CDR2 YYNGEE. The CDR3 is made up of 15 amino acids. The ends were cut back, 0 bases at V and 4 bases at J, with 11 bases in the middle.